This T cell receptor (beta chain) was captured in a study of cytomegalovirus exposure and HLA in healthy donors. Overall study context: Both the roughly 120 validation repertoires and the 600 to 700 first-cohort repertoires used the same platform, as reported by a later analysis. The study, taken as a whole, reports: Most sequenced TCRs were rare (though some public TCRs occurred in many donors). A list of 164 TCR beta chains associated with cytomegalovirus was given. A later analysis found first-cohort TCR clusters tended to co-occur in the 90 to 150 validation repertoires.

Trimming removed 2 bases from V and 6 bases from J, with 10 bases in between. CDR3 length: 12 residues. Germline V gene data show CDR1 as GTSNPN and CDR2 as SVGIG (reference sequence). Notes on this clone: The target antigen is unknown.

Data came from immunoSEQ multiplex PCR; TCRdb stores just in-frame clones and leaves some out. Of under 150,000 clones in the sample, around 88% were seen once. V gene TRBV30 combines with J gene TRBJ1-2, with D hard to call. Material: PBMCs. This TCR was sampled from a young woman in good health and CMV-seropositive. CDR3 bases: TGTGCCTGGAGTAAAGGGAGGGATGGCTACACCTTC. Encoded protein: CAWSKGRDGYTF.